A selection of T cell receptor beta chains follows, all from one sample in a study of control samples from healthy donors and cancer patients. The repertoire was sequenced with immunoSEQ multiplex PCR; TCRdb's copy has only in-frame clones and lacks some. This sample contains about 190,000 clones. The sequencing input was blood. The receptor set was obtained from a woman aged 25 to 39 in good health. Both conserved end residues are part of each CDR3. The D gene is left open where the match is weak.

V gene: TRBV7-2
J gene: TRBJ1-3
D gene: .
CDR3 protein: CASSSGSTGNTIYF
CDR3 DNA: TGTGCCAGCAGCTCCGGGTCAACTGGAAACACCATATATTTT

V gene: TRBV5-1
J gene: TRBJ1-1
D gene: TRBD1
CDR3 protein: CASSGSTGKNTEAFF
CDR3 DNA: TGCGCCAGCAGCGGTTCGACAGGGAAGAACACTGAAGCTTTCTTT

V gene: TRBV7-2
J gene: TRBJ1-4
D gene: TRBD1
CDR3 protein: CASSPRQGAQEKLFF
CDR3 DNA: TGTGCCAGCAGCCCGAGACAGGGGGCGCAAGAAAAACTGTTTTTT

V gene: TRBV10-3
J gene: TRBJ2-7
D gene: .
CDR3 protein: CAISEFVGEQYF
CDR3 DNA: TGTGCCATCAGTGAGTTTGTGGGCGAGCAGTACTTC

V gene: TRBV6-5
J gene: TRBJ1-2
D gene: .
CDR3 protein: CASTPIGGRRYGYTF
CDR3 DNA: TGTGCCAGCACACCTATCGGGGGGCGCCGGTATGGCTACACCTTC

V gene: TRBV7-2
J gene: TRBJ2-5
D gene: .
CDR3 protein: CASSPWQAETQYF
CDR3 DNA: TGTGCCAGCAGCCCGTGGCAGGCGGAGACCCAGTACTTC

V gene: TRBV12-3/TRBV12-4
J gene: TRBJ1-5
D gene: .
CDR3 protein: CASSFRGNQPQHF
CDR3 DNA: TGTGCCAGCAGTTTCAGGGGAAACCAGCCCCAGCATTTT

V gene: TRBV29-1
J gene: TRBJ1-1
D gene: .
CDR3 protein: CSTMPKAHAVEAFF
CDR3 DNA: TGCAGCACCATGCCCAAGGCCCATGCCGTTGAAGCTTTCTTT

V gene: TRBV27
J gene: TRBJ2-2
D gene: .
CDR3 protein: CASSYKADRELFF
CDR3 DNA: TGTGCCAGCAGTTACAAAGCGGACCGGGAGCTGTTTTTT

V gene: TRBV7-2
J gene: TRBJ2-4
D gene: TRBD1
CDR3 protein: CASSPRAGQGEVIQYF
CDR3 DNA: TGTGCCAGCAGCCCACGGGCCGGACAGGGGGAGGTCATTCAGTACTTC

V gene: TRBV6-5
J gene: TRBJ2-7
D gene: .
CDR3 protein: CASSYFPGFSYEQYF
CDR3 DNA: TGTGCCAGCAGTTACTTCCCAGGGTTCTCCTACGAGCAGTACTTC

V gene: TRBV4-1
J gene: TRBJ2-2
D gene: .
CDR3 protein: CASSQDWTGELFF
CDR3 DNA: TGCGCCAGCAGCCAAGATTGGACCGGGGAGCTGTTTTTT

V gene: TRBV9
J gene: TRBJ1-3
D gene: .
CDR3 protein: CASSSGSRGAGNTIYF
CDR3 DNA: TGTGCCAGCAGCTCCGGTAGCCGGGGGGCCGGAAACACCATATATTTT

V gene: TRBV7-9
J gene: TRBJ2-3
D gene: .
CDR3 protein: CASSLAGSYPTDTQYF
CDR3 DNA: TGTGCCAGCAGCTTAGCCGGCTCCTATCCCACAGATACGCAGTATTTT

V gene: TRBV23-1
J gene: TRBJ2-1
D gene: TRBD1
CDR3 protein: CASSQDRGSYNEQFF
CDR3 DNA: TGCGCCAGCAGTCAAGACAGGGGTTCCTACAATGAGCAGTTCTTC

V gene: TRBV6-2/TRBV6-3
J gene: TRBJ2-2
D gene: .
CDR3 protein: CASSQGIPNTGELFF
CDR3 DNA: TGTGCCAGCAGTCAGGGGATTCCGAACACCGGGGAGCTGTTTTTT

V gene: TRBV7-9
J gene: TRBJ2-7
D gene: .
CDR3 protein: CASSPFSYEQYF
CDR3 DNA: TGTGCCAGCAGCCCCTTCTCCTACGAGCAGTACTTC

V gene: TRBV27
J gene: TRBJ2-7
D gene: .
CDR3 protein: CASSPDPFEQYF
CDR3 DNA: TGTGCCAGCAGTCCGGACCCCTTTGAGCAGTACTTC

V gene: TRBV12-3/TRBV12-4
J gene: TRBJ1-1
D gene: .
CDR3 protein: CASSFAGTEAFF
CDR3 DNA: TGTGCCAGCAGTTTTGCGGGTACTGAAGCTTTCTTT

V gene: TRBV20-1
J gene: TRBJ2-3
D gene: TRBD2
CDR3 protein: CSASLKRVAGVTDTQYF
CDR3 DNA: TGCAGTGCTAGTCTTAAGAGGGTAGCGGGGGTCACAGATACGCAGTATTTT

V gene: TRBV18
J gene: TRBJ1-2
D gene: .
CDR3 protein: CASSDGYGYTF
CDR3 DNA: TGTGCCAGTTCGGACGGCTATGGCTACACCTTC

V gene: TRBV28
J gene: TRBJ2-7
D gene: .
CDR3 protein: CASSLSGPLSYEQYF
CDR3 DNA: TGTGCCAGCAGTTTGTCAGGGCCCCTCTCCTACGAGCAGTACTTC

V gene: TRBV3-1/TRBV3-2
J gene: TRBJ2-7
D gene: .
CDR3 protein: CASSQAGYSYEQYF
CDR3 DNA: TGTGCCAGCAGCCAAGCAGGTTACAGCTACGAGCAGTACTTC

V gene: TRBV5-5
J gene: TRBJ2-1
D gene: .
CDR3 protein: CASQTWPEQNEQFF
CDR3 DNA: TGTGCCTCCCAGACATGGCCCGAGCAGAATGAGCAGTTCTTC

V gene: TRBV24-1
J gene: TRBJ1-2
D gene: TRBD1
CDR3 protein: CATSDLNRGYGYTF
CDR3 DNA: TGTGCCACCAGTGATTTGAACAGGGGCTATGGCTACACCTTC

V gene: TRBV7-3
J gene: TRBJ2-1
D gene: TRBD2
CDR3 protein: CASSSAGGLYNEQFF
CDR3 DNA: TGTGCCAGCAGCTCAGCGGGGGGTCTCTACAATGAGCAGTTCTTC

V gene: TRBV27
J gene: TRBJ1-2
D gene: .
CDR3 protein: CASSTHGTGNYGYTF
CDR3 DNA: TGTGCCAGCAGTACCCACGGGACGGGGAACTATGGCTACACCTTC

V gene: TRBV15
J gene: TRBJ1-6
D gene: TRBD1
CDR3 protein: CATSSDRAIPSPLHF
CDR3 DNA: TGTGCCACCAGCAGCGACAGGGCCATCCCCTCACCCCTCCACTTT

V gene: TRBV27
J gene: TRBJ2-2
D gene: .
CDR3 protein: CASWNVGGELFF
CDR3 DNA: TGTGCCAGCTGGAACGTGGGCGGGGAGCTGTTTTTT

V gene: TRBV5-4
J gene: TRBJ2-7
D gene: .
CDR3 protein: CASSWPGTKNEQYF
CDR3 DNA: TGTGCCAGCAGCTGGCCCGGGACAAAGAACGAGCAGTACTTC

V gene: TRBV9
J gene: TRBJ2-2
D gene: .
CDR3 protein: CASSVDTGELFF
CDR3 DNA: TGTGCCAGCAGCGTAGACACCGGGGAGCTGTTTTTT

V gene: TRBV7-2
J gene: TRBJ1-5
D gene: .
CDR3 protein: CASSQDNLNQPQHF
CDR3 DNA: TGTGCCAGCAGCCAGGACAATCTCAATCAGCCCCAGCATTTT

V gene: TRBV4-2
J gene: TRBJ1-5
D gene: .
CDR3 protein: CASSQDSQGLNQPQHF
CDR3 DNA: TGTGCCAGCAGCCAAGATTCTCAGGGTCTCAATCAGCCCCAGCATTTT

V gene: TRBV27
J gene: TRBJ2-4
D gene: .
CDR3 protein: CASSLKGSENIQYF
CDR3 DNA: TGTGCCAGCAGTTTGAAGGGGTCGGAAAACATTCAGTACTTC

V gene: TRBV3-1/TRBV3-2
J gene: TRBJ2-1
D gene: .
CDR3 protein: CASSQDPQGFGYNEQFF
CDR3 DNA: TGTGCCAGCAGCCAAGATCCCCAGGGATTCGGATACAATGAGCAGTTCTTC

V gene: TRBV5-1
J gene: TRBJ1-5
D gene: TRBD1
CDR3 protein: CASSLGGQVNQPQHF
CDR3 DNA: TGCGCCAGCAGCTTGGGGGGACAGGTTAATCAGCCCCAGCATTTT

V gene: TRBV10-3
J gene: TRBJ2-2
D gene: .
CDR3 protein: CAISPAGGLPGELFF
CDR3 DNA: TGTGCCATCAGCCCAGCTGGGGGGTTACCCGGGGAGCTGTTTTTT